This T cell receptor beta chain emerged from a study of blood T cells in healthy people across ages. Alongside a J-beta primer mix, a sample-barcoded 5' primer served in a second PCR lasting roughly 7 to 12 cycles. Each cDNA was tagged by a template-switch adaptor containing 12 random nucleotides. TCRdb used MiXCR to reprocess the 5' RACE reads, holding one entry per CDR3 protein. The sample includes roughly 570,000 distinct CDR3 sequences, 27% seen only once; the top ten take less than 20%. Germline CDR1 MNHNY, CDR2 SVGAGI (reference sequence). This CDR3 is built from 13 residues. The V end was cut by 7 bases, the J end by 5 bases, with 14 bases between. This clonotype was seen only a few times. Extraction yielded at least 5 micrograms of total RNA per sample.

Sequencing was done on a sample of blood. The receptor comes from a woman between 65 and 79 years old in good health. This rearrangement joins TRBV6-6 to TRBJ1-2; D unclear. CDR3 sequence: CASTLPEAYGYTF. For the CDR3, the DNA is TGTGCCAGCACTTTACCCGAAGCTTATGGCTACACCTTC.